Detailed here is one T cell receptor (beta chain). This clonotype has a count of ten or more. Its recognized antigen is unknown. Per-base qualities were not stored, and no clone one base away is much larger. Flow cytometry had shown CD8+CD57+ cell expansion in the patients selected for sequencing. Severe acquired aplastic anemia was diagnosed in all patients according to International Study of Aplastic Anemia and Agranulocytosis and Camitta criteria. No patient had received any therapy when blood was sampled. TCR repertoires of sorted CD4+ and CD8+ blood T cells from severe aplastic anemia patients and healthy subjects were deep-sequenced in the study. In the USA, patient enrollment took place under clinicaltrials.gov protocols 00001620, 01623167, 00001397, 00071045, 00081523 and 00961064. Ficoll-Paque density gradient centrifugation was used to isolate peripheral blood mononuclear cells. Before DNA was extracted, CD4+ and CD8+ T cells were sorted using either FACS or magnetic beads.

The sample is drawn from a study of CD8+CD57+ T cells in acquired aplastic anemia (dated by TCRdb to the late 2010s). Broadly, across the study: Extracted DNA from sorted CD4+ and CD8+ cells averaged approximately 3 ug, ranging from about 0.18 to 27.4 ug. CD8+CD57+ expansion was defined as frequency above the mean frequency observed in healthy subjects.

Genomic DNA served as template for TCR beta VDJ combination and CDR3 sequence profiling. An Illumina HiSeq 2000 was used for TCR repertoire sequencing. In the paper's pipeline: Repertoires were assessed using TRBV/TRBJ rearrangement plots, CDR3 size and DJ length profiles, and Simpson's diversity index. Whichever DNA sequence was most abundant in the deep sequencing data was defined as the immunodominant clone. CDR3 amino acid sequences were checked for sharing between subjects and were compared against published repertoires and the VDJdb database. The public reads were reprocessed in TCRdb via fastp at Q25 and MiXCR, keeping in-frame beta chains. Rows are combined by CDR3 protein, so each entry shows the most common genes and DNA. These V and J calls derive from TCRdb rather than the authors' analysis. The sample data list over 150,000 distinct CDR3 sequences, and 70% to 75% of these were observed just once. Approximately 50% of the sample is held by the ten biggest clonotypes.

Points the paper makes about the study in general: Twenty-nine CD8+ CDR3 sequences were found in both patients and controls but appeared to be highly expressed in patients and within the immunodominant clones of the patients. CD8+ Simpson's diversity did not differ significantly between patients and healthy controls (P=0.060).

Trimming leaves V shorter by 1 base and J shorter by 8 bases, with the junction holding 13 bases beyond the gene matches. For CDR1 and CDR2, the germline V gene lists SGHNT and YENEEA. There are 17 amino acids in the CDR3, from cysteine to phenylalanine inclusive. Here the CDR3 DNA is all that survives: 51 bases in frame from base 1. The rearranged chain carries TRBV11-3 and TRBJ2-1; 8 of the junction bases match TRBD2. Sequencing used sorted CD4+, CD8+, or CD8+CD57+ T cells (not recorded which) from PBMCs. The TCR originated in a human donor with aplastic anemia. The CDR3: CASSLAGPAGEGDEQFF. The DNA reads as follows: TGTGCCAGCAGCTTAGCGGGGCCAGCGGGAGAGGGCGATGAGCAGTTCTTC.